This passage covers 22 T cell receptor beta chains from one sample sequenced in a study of cytomegalovirus exposure and HLA in healthy donors. The primer mix had 60 Vbeta and 13 Jbeta primers. Clones were sequenced by immunoSEQ multiplex PCR, and TCRdb holds only the in-frame ones, with some missing. The table records 150,000 to 200,000 clones, approximately 11% of them present only once. The sample comprised PBMCs. The receptors derive from a man over 45 in good health and CMV-seropositive.

The rearrangement links TRBV7-2 to TRBJ2-1; 9 nucleotides agree with TRBD2. Germline V lookup: CDR1 SGHTA, CDR2 FQGNSA. J gave up 8 bases and V 1 base, and 6 bases lay outside the gene matches. The CDR3 is 15 amino acids. The CDR3 region has the DNA TGTGCCAGCAGCTTAGTAGGACTAGCGTCCCATGAGCAGTTCTTC. As protein: CASSLVGLASHEQFF.

This chain links TRBV9 with TRBJ1-6, with D maybe TRBD1 (5 bases). Trimming left V 0 bases short and J 7 bases short, with 11 bases between. CDR1 and CDR2 (germline): SGDLS, YYNGEE. The CDR3 is 15 residues long. DNA of the CDR3: TGTGCCAGCAGCGTAGCTACAGGCCCAAATTCACCCCTCCACTTT. Protein product: CASSVATGPNSPLHF.

This clone was counted only a few times. This chain connects TRBV5-4 to TRBJ2-7; the D gene is possibly TRBD1 (6 bases). The germline CDR1 and CDR2 sequences are SGHNT and YYREEE (reference sequence). CDR3 length: 14 amino acids. Trimming took off 0 bases at V and 6 bases at J, with 13 bases between the two ends. CDR3 nucleotides: TGTGCCAGCAGCTTGGCCAACAGGGTATCCGAGCAGTACTTC. This sequence encodes CASSLANRVSEQYF. The complete variable domain, with remaining parts taken from reference TRBV5-4 and TRBJ2-7, reads ETGVTQSPTHLIKTRGQQVTLRCSSQSGHNTVSWYQQALGQGPQFIFQYYREEENGRGNFPPRFSGLQFPNYSSELNVNALELDDSALYLCASSLANRVSEQYFGPGTRLTVT.

The rearrangement joins TRBV18 to TRBJ1-5; 7 bases are a match to TRBD1. There are 16 residues in the CDR3. After removal of 2 bases from V and 3 bases from J, the junction contained 7 bases not matched to a gene. The germline gives CDR1 KGHSH, CDR2 LQKENI. CDR3 in DNA: TGTGCCAGCTCACCAAATGACAGGGCTGCCAATCAGCCCCAGCATTTT. This codes for CASSPNDRAANQPQHF.

J is TRBJ2-1 and V is TRBV4-3; TRBD2 matches at 10 bases. Trimming removed 0 bases from V and 4 bases from J; junction bases left unmatched: 6. The CDR3 sequence is 17 residues long. CDR1 LGHNA and CDR2 YSLEER come from the germline V gene. The CDR3 sequence: CASSQEKAGGVYNEQFF. For the CDR3, the DNA is TGCGCCAGCAGCCAAGAGAAAGCGGGGGGGGTATACAATGAGCAGTTCTTC.

The rearrangement joins TRBV7-2 to TRBJ1-6; D not certain. CDR3 length equals 17 residues. The germline V gene has CDR1 SGHTA and CDR2 FQGNSA. V dropped 1 base and J dropped 9 bases, with 19 bases sitting between them. The CDR3 DNA follows: TGTGCCAGCAGCTTAGAAGCCGTTCCCATGCCGGGTTCACCCCTCCACTTT. It is translated as CASSLEAVPMPGSPLHF. Full variable domain (rest looked up from reference TRBV7-2 and TRBJ1-6): GAGVSQSPSNKVTEKGKDVELRCDPISGHTALYWYRQSLGQGLEFLIYFQGNSAPDKSGLPSDRFSAERTGGSVSTLTIQRTQQEDSAVYLCASSLEAVPMPGSPLHFGNGTRLTVT.

This clone was detected only a few times. The chain joins TRBV5-1 to TRBJ2-2, with D maybe TRBD1 (5 bases). There are 15 residues in the CDR3. The V gene's germline CDR1 is SGHRS and CDR2 YFSETQ. V was pared by 3 bases and J by 4 bases, with 13 bases between. The CDR3 bases are TGCGCCAGCAGCTACCAGGGCCCGGGCACCGGGGAGCTGTTTTTT. This translates into CASSYQGPGTGELFF.

The chain couples TRBV5-1 to TRBJ1-4; TRBD1 is a possible D gene (5 bases). Per germline, CDR1 SGHRS and CDR2 YFSETQ. Deletions cut 3 bases from V and 5 bases from J, with 14 bases between. This CDR3 spans 15 amino acids. CDR3 loop: CASSSTSTANEKLFF. The CDR3, as DNA: TGCGCCAGCAGCTCCACGTCGACAGCCAATGAAAAACTGTTTTTT.

This clone came up a few times. The CDR3 protein is CASSMEDGWNTEAFF. The CDR3 nucleotides are TGTGCCAGCAGTATGGAGGACGGATGGAACACTGAAGCTTTCTTT. The chain couples TRBV6-5 to TRBJ1-1, with D uncertain. The germline gives CDR1 MNHEY, CDR2 SVGAGI. V lost 5 bases to trimming and J lost 1 base, with 14 bases between them. The CDR3 has 15 residues.

The table lists this clone with a few counts. The chain recombines TRBV7-2 with TRBJ2-1; 12 bases line up with TRBD2. The CDR3 consists of 17 residues. Germline V gene data show CDR1 as SGHTA and CDR2 as FQGNSA. Trimming took 5 bases from V and 6 from J; bases not matched to a gene: 11. The CDR3 sequence is CASSMRTSGILGNEQFF. For the CDR3, the DNA is TGTGCCAGCAGCATGAGGACTAGCGGGATTTTGGGCAATGAGCAGTTCTTC.

This clone has more than one count but fewer than ten. V usage is TRBV11-3 and J usage is TRBJ1-2; possibly TRBD1 for D (6 bases). Germline values: CDR1 SGHNT, CDR2 YENEEA. The CDR3 consists of 16 residues. Trimming pared 0 bases from V and 0 bases from J, leaving 11 bases between. The CDR3 sequence: CASSLDLTGTNYGYTF. The CDR3 DNA follows: TGTGCCAGCAGCTTAGATCTAACAGGGACTAACTATGGCTACACCTTC.

The rearrangement joins TRBV18 to TRBJ1-2; 7 bases agree with TRBD1. The CDR3 loop spans 18 amino acids. J lost 0 bases, V lost 3 bases, and 13 bases had no gene match. Germline-derived CDR1 and CDR2 are KGHSH and LQKENI. CDR3 in DNA: TGTGCCAGCTCACCCTTACGAGGGGGCGGAGGGCCTAACTATGGCTACACCTTC. Translating gives CASSPLRGGGGPNYGYTF.

V and J are TRBV6-5 and TRBJ1-1; D not resolved. The germline CDR1 and CDR2 sequences are MNHEY and SVGAGI. The CDR3 spans 14 residues. The V end lost 5 bases, the J end lost 1 base, and 11 bases lay between the germline ends. For the CDR3, the DNA is TGTGCCAGCAGTGGGGAGGTCGCGAACACTGAAGCTTTCTTT. Its translation: CASSGEVANTEAFF.

This clone has just a few counts. The V call is TRBV30, the J call TRBJ1-5, with 9 bases matching TRBD1. CDR3 size: 15 residues. Germline loops: CDR1 GTSNPN, CDR2 SVGIG (reference sequence). The V segment lost 5 bases and the J segment 2 bases; nucleotides outside the gene matches: 7. The CDR3 reads CAWATGGLGNQPQHF. CDR3 DNA: TGTGCCTGGGCGACAGGGGGGCTGGGCAATCAGCCCCAGCATTTT.

The chain uses TRBV30 and TRBJ1-4; 11 bases are a match to TRBD1. The CDR3 length is 15 residues. V dropped 3 bases and J dropped 7; count of bases not matched to a gene: 7. The V gene's germline CDR1 is GTSNPN and CDR2 SVGIG (reference sequence). The CDR3 sequence is CAWSSWTGGREKLFF. The CDR3 DNA reads as TGTGCCTGGAGCTCCTGGACAGGGGGCCGTGAAAAACTGTTTTTT. Supplemented by reference TRBV30 and TRBJ1-4, the full variable domain reads SQTIHQWPATLVQPVGSPLSLECTVEGTSNPNLYWYRQAAGRGLQLLFYSVGIGQISSEVPQNLSASRPQDRQFILSSKKLLLSDSGFYLCAWSSWTGGREKLFFGSGTQLSVL.

V and J are TRBV5-1 and TRBJ1-1; a possible D gene is TRBD1 (5 bases). Trimming shortened V by 0 bases and J by 1 base, and 10 bases separated the two germline ends. In germline, CDR1 is SGHRS, CDR2 YFSETQ. The CDR3 extends over 15 amino acids. The DNA of the CDR3 is TGCGCCAGCAGCTTGGGGGGGGTCCCGAACACTGAAGCTTTCTTT. Its protein is CASSLGGVPNTEAFF.

This clone was counted a few times. The chain is built from TRBV6-4 and TRBJ1-6; no definite D call. The V end lost 6 bases, the J end lost 4 bases, and 13 bases lay between the germline ends. Per the germline V gene, CDR1 is MRHNA and CDR2 is SNTAGT. The CDR3 runs 15 residues. CDR3 DNA sequence: TGTGCCAGCAGAGCCTATGCAGCGTATAATTCACCCCTCCACTTT. Translating it yields CASRAYAAYNSPLHF.

The rearrangement links TRBV19 to TRBJ1-1; 7 nucleotides match TRBD1. J was trimmed by 5 bases and V by 6 bases; bases with no gene match: 6. CDR3 size: 13 residues. In germline, CDR1 is LNHDA, CDR2 SQIVND (reference sequence). The CDR3 nucleotides are TGTGCCAGTAGCCCACAGGGGTGGACTGAAGCTTTCTTT. The encoded protein is CASSPQGWTEAFF. Based on the CDR3 plus reference TRBV19 and TRBJ1-1, the full variable domain is DGGITQSPKYLFRKEGQNVTLSCEQNLNHDAMYWYRQDPGQGLRLIYYSQIVNDFQKGDIAEGYSVSREKKESFPLTVTSAQKNPTAFYLCASSPQGWTEAFFGQGTRLTVV.

The V call is TRBV6-5, the J call TRBJ1-4, with 7 nucleotides matching TRBD1. The germline gives CDR1 MNHEY, CDR2 SVGAGI. CDR3 size: 15 residues. V dropped 6 bases and J dropped 4; count of bases not matched to a gene: 8. The CDR3 nucleotides are TGTGCCAGCAGGGCGTCCGGGACAGTTAATGAAAAACTGTTTTTT. Protein product: CASRASGTVNEKLFF.

CDR3 DNA sequence: TGTGCCAGCAGCTTAGGTTTCACTAGCGGGGGTGACTACGAGCAGTACTTC. Translation: CASSLGFTSGGDYEQYF. This rearrangement joins TRBV11-2 to TRBJ2-7, with 11 bases aligning to TRBD2. This CDR3 is 17 amino acids long. The germline V gene encodes CDR1 SGHAT and CDR2 FQNNGV. V lost 1 base to trimming and J lost 3 bases; unmatched junction nucleotides: 8.

This clone was recorded at least ten times. This rearrangement joins TRBV19 to TRBJ2-1; 7 nucleotides align to TRBD1. The CDR3 length is 17 residues. V trimming: 7 bases; J trimming: 2 bases; junction bases outside the gene matches: 14. Germline loops: CDR1 LNHDA, CDR2 SQIVND (reference sequence). CDR3: CASTTPPTGETYNEQFF. CDR3 nucleotide sequence: TGTGCCAGTACCACCCCCCCAACAGGGGAAACCTACAATGAGCAGTTCTTC.

The chain links TRBV7-2 to TRBJ2-1, with D perhaps matching TRBD1 (5 bases). Germline lookup yields CDR1 SGHTA and CDR2 FQGNSA. V lost 10 bases to trimming and J lost 10 bases, with 20 bases between them. The CDR3 is 13 amino acids. The DNA of the CDR3 is TGTGCCAACACCGGATCCTGGGGCCGGGAGCAGTTCTTC. The encoded protein is CANTGSWGREQFF.